The present T cell receptor (beta chain) was sequenced within a study of blood T cell repertoires in COVID-19. The germline V gene has CDR1 MNHEY and CDR2 SMNVEV (reference sequence). V was shortened by 3 bases and J by 3 bases, with 12 bases between the two germline ends. The CDR3 loop spans 15 amino acids. Produced via immunoSEQ multiplex PCR; TCRdb's table is partial and in-frame only. The data contain roughly 180,000 clones, 82% of them singletons. Two negative PCRs, clearance, or symptom resolution were required of recovered Cohort 3 donors. The sequence was obtained from a man aged 35-49 years who had recovered from COVID-19. The chain joins TRBV27 to TRBJ1-5, with D perhaps matching TRBD1 (5 bases). The sequencing input was PBMCs or T cells enriched from blood (not recorded which). The CDR3 DNA reads TGTGCCAGCAGTTTTTTGGGGGGGAACAATCAGCCCCAGCATTTT. This sequence encodes CASSFLGGNNQPQHF.